Each of the 14 T cell receptor beta chains below was sequenced from the same sample in a study of shared clonotypes between healthy human individuals. TCRdb's table, derived via immunoSEQ multiplex PCR, lists solely in-frame clones and lacks some. The sample lists 2.3 million or so clones; about 92% were seen once. The sequenced sample consisted of naive CD4+ T cells from PBMCs. Documented subset: CD45RA+ positively selected. The source is a man between 18 and 29 years old in good health. Some clones in this sample may be carry-over from other donors' samples.

This chain links TRBV6-1 with TRBJ2-1; D uncertain. Trimming pared 2 bases from V and 8 bases from J, leaving 7 bases between. CDR1 and CDR2 from the germline V gene are MNHNS and SASEGT. The CDR3 has 12 amino acids. The CDR3 DNA sequence: TGTGCCAGCAGTGAACGTTCGGATGAGCAGTTCTTC. Protein sequence: CASSERSDEQFF.

The chain employs TRBV6-5 and TRBJ2-3, with a weak D call TRBD1 (5 bases). The V and J ends lost 3 bases and 4 bases respectively, with 11 bases between them. In germline, CDR1 is MNHEY, CDR2 SVGAGI. CDR3 length: 14 amino acids. CDR3 nucleotide sequence: TGTGCCAGCAGTTATAGGGGTCGGGCAGATACGCAGTATTTT. Translated, it gives CASSYRGRADTQYF.

The J gene is TRBJ2-3, the V gene TRBV28, with TRBD2 matching 14 bases. The CDR3 sequence is 19 residues long. Germline values: CDR1 MDHEN, CDR2 SYDVKM. Trimming removed 3 bases from V and 0 bases from J; junction bases left unmatched: 8. CDR3 bases: TGTGCCAGCAGTTTCGCGGGACTAGCGGGAGCTGGGAGCACAGATACGCAGTATTTT. It codes for CASSFAGLAGAGSTDTQYF.

The rearrangement joins TRBV6-5 to TRBJ1-2; TRBD1 might be the D (5 bases). V was trimmed by 6 bases and J by 5 bases, leaving 10 bases between them. Per the germline V gene, CDR1 is MNHEY and CDR2 is SVGAGI. The CDR3 loop spans 12 amino acids. The CDR3 DNA reads as TGTGCCAGCAGGGGGACTTGGTATGGCTACACCTTC. Translated, it gives CASRGTWYGYTF.

V gene TRBV28 combines with J gene TRBJ1-3, with D unclear. Trimming took 5 bases from V and 0 from J, leaving 8 bases between them. The CDR3 runs 14 residues. Per germline, CDR1 MDHEN and CDR2 SYDVKM. CDR3 in amino acids: CASSPRTSGNTIYF. The CDR3 region has the DNA TGTGCCAGCAGTCCTCGGACCTCTGGAAACACCATATATTTT.

About this clone itself: This CDR3 is also generated by other DNA sequences in the sample. The V call is TRBV7-9, the J call TRBJ2-1, with 14 bases aligning to TRBD2. The J segment lost 1 base and the V segment lost 3 bases, leaving 2 bases of the junction unmatched. There are 17 residues in the CDR3. Germline lookup yields CDR1 SEHNR and CDR2 FQNEAQ (reference sequence). The CDR3 region is CASSFGTSGSSYNEQFF. CDR3 sequence (DNA): TGTGCCAGCAGCTTTGGGACTAGCGGGAGTTCCTACAATGAGCAGTTCTTC.

Turning to this clone: Other DNA sequences in the same sample also yield this CDR3. The chain links TRBV7-9 to TRBJ2-5; no firm D call. The CDR3 is 12 amino acids. V shed 1 base and J shed 4 bases, with 4 bases lying between them. Germline-derived CDR1 and CDR2 are SEHNR and FQNEAQ (reference sequence). The CDR3 region has the DNA TGTGCCAGCAGCTTAGGGGCAGAGACCCAGTACTTC. It encodes CASSLGAETQYF. Using reference TRBV7-9 and TRBJ2-5 for the parts outside the CDR3, the full variable domain is DTGVSQNPRHKITKRGQNVTFRCDPISEHNRLYWYRQTLGQGPEFLTYFQNEAQLEKSRLLSDRFSAERPKGSFSTLEIQRTEQGDSAMYLCASSLGAETQYFGPGTRLLVL.

The CDR3 is CASSLSPRAGDEQFF. CDR3 DNA sequence: TGTGCCAGCAGCTTATCCCCCCGAGCGGGTGATGAGCAGTTCTTC. The chain uses TRBV11-2 and TRBJ2-1; tentatively, D is TRBD2 (6 bases). V was shortened by 2 bases and J by 8 bases, with 16 bases between the two germline ends. This CDR3 has 15 amino acids. Germline V gene sequence: CDR1 SGHAT, CDR2 FQNNGV.

The V gene is TRBV4-1, the J gene TRBJ2-7; 9 nucleotides align to TRBD1. The CDR3 has 12 amino acids. V was pared by 3 bases and J by 7 bases, with 1 base of the junction left unmatched. Germline V gene sequence: CDR1 MGHRA, CDR2 YSYEKL. The CDR3 DNA is TGCGCCAGCAGCCAGGGGACAGGGGAGCAGTACTTC. Its translation is CASSQGTGEQYF.

As regards this clone: The sample contains more than one DNA sequence encoding this CDR3. The chain employs TRBV20-1 and TRBJ2-3; 8 bases are shared with TRBD2. With 5 bases clipped from V and 6 bases from J, the junction kept 1 base outside the gene matches. The germline V gene has CDR1 DFQATT and CDR2 SNEGSKA (reference sequence). There are 11 residues in the CDR3. The CDR3 coding sequence is TGCAGTGCTCGACTAGCGGATACGCAGTATTTT. This encodes CSARLADTQYF.

The chain joins TRBV7-9 to TRBJ2-5; the D gene is possibly TRBD2 (6 bases). CDR1 and CDR2 from the germline V gene are SEHNR and FQNEAQ (reference sequence). This CDR3 is built from 13 residues. Trimming left V 11 bases short and J 2 bases short, with 15 bases between. CDR3 bases: TGTGCCGGAACGGGAGCTTCTCAAGAGACCCAGTACTTC. Protein sequence: CAGTGASQETQYF. The variable domain in full, completed from reference TRBV7-9 and TRBJ2-5, reads DTGVSQNPRHKITKRGQNVTFRCDPISEHNRLYWYRQTLGQGPEFLTYFQNEAQLEKSRLLSDRFSAERPKGSFSTLEIQRTEQGDSAMYLCAGTGASQETQYFGPGTRLLVL.

Remarks on this clone: This sample also contains other DNA sequences that code for the same CDR3. The chain employs TRBV5-1 and TRBJ2-1; D might be TRBD1 (5 bases). This CDR3 comprises 15 residues. The germline CDR1 and CDR2 sequences are SGHRS and YFSETQ. V was cut by 0 bases and J by 4 bases, with 11 bases left in between. This CDR3 is CASSLGQPSYNEQFF. In nucleotides, the CDR3 is TGCGCCAGCAGCTTGGGACAGCCGTCTTACAATGAGCAGTTCTTC. Filled out from reference TRBV5-1 and TRBJ2-1, the complete variable domain reads KAGVTQTPRYLIKTRGQQVTLSCSPISGHRSVSWYQQTPGQGLQFLFEYFSETQRNKGNFPGRFSGRQFSNSRSEMNVSTLELGDSALYLCASSLGQPSYNEQFFGPGTRLTVL.

The chain has TRBV7-8 and TRBJ1-1; no reliable D call. The CDR3 has 13 residues. Germline values: CDR1 SGHVS, CDR2 FQNEAQ. V was trimmed by 0 bases and J by 1 base, leaving 3 bases between them. The CDR3 spells CASSLARNTEAFF. In DNA, the CDR3 is TGTGCCAGCAGCTTAGCGAGGAACACTGAAGCTTTCTTT.

As DNA, the CDR3 is TGTGCCAGCAGCAACGACAGGGGGCGAGAGACCCAGTACTTC. Its translation: CASSNDRGRETQYF. The gene calls are TRBV11-3 and TRBJ2-5; 10 bases are shared with TRBD1. This CDR3 region has 14 residues. Looked up from germline, CDR1 is SGHNT and CDR2 is YENEEA. The V and J ends lost 5 bases and 4 bases, in that order; junction bases with no gene match: 4.